The T cell receptor (beta chain) under discussion was sequenced for a study of cytomegalovirus exposure and HLA in healthy donors. Study-level points and caveats: Subsequent analysis showed first-cohort TCR clusters tending to co-occur in some 120 validation repertoires. The study recorded 164 TCR beta chains that were cytomegalovirus-associated.

A word on this clone: Its matching antigen is unknown.

The data were produced by immunoSEQ multiplex PCR, yet TCRdb's version contains in-frame clones alone and is incomplete. The repertoire includes about 360,000 clones, approximately 90% of them detected once, and 0.83% sits in the top ten. Germline assignment: CDR1 MDHEN and CDR2 SYDVKM. V was pared by 3 bases and J by 0 bases, with 7 bases of the junction left unmatched. The CDR3 totals 16 residues. The V gene is TRBV28, the J gene TRBJ2-7; 8 bases map to TRBD2. The sample taken for sequencing was PBMCs. This sequence originates from a woman aged 18-29 years in good health and CMV-seronegative. CDR3 protein: CASSFNLAGLSYEQYF. In nucleotides, the CDR3 is TGTGCCAGCAGTTTTAATCTAGCGGGTCTCTCCTACGAGCAGTACTTC.